Following are 19 T cell receptor beta chains from one sample sequenced in a study of CD8 T cells in Susac syndrome. With random hexamers, 0.5 to 1 ug RNA was reverse transcribed. TCRdb reprocessed the immunoSEQ multiplex PCR reads with MiXCR, giving one entry per CDR3 protein. This table has about 300,000 distinct CDR3 sequences, about 90% appearing once. Sequencing used CD4+ T cells from PBMCs. Receptors were obtained from a human donor with multiple sclerosis.

This chain joins TRBV5-1 and TRBJ2-1, with D hard to call. Germline values: CDR1 SGHRS, CDR2 YFSETQ. V gave up 5 bases and J gave up 5 bases, with 17 bases separating them. The CDR3 loop spans 15 amino acids. The CDR3 sequence is CASSPDQPPNNEQFF. CDR3 sequence (DNA): TGCGCCAGCAGTCCGGACCAACCACCTAACAATGAGCAGTTCTTC.

This chain links TRBV3-1 with TRBJ1-5, with D maybe TRBD1 (5 bases). CDR1 and CDR2 from the germline V gene are LGHDT and YNNKEL (reference sequence). The length of the CDR3 is 14 residues. V lost 4 bases and J 6 bases, leaving 13 bases between the germline ends. The CDR3: CASSPGPRVQPQHF. In DNA form, the CDR3 reads TGTGCCAGCAGCCCGGGACCCCGGGTTCAGCCCCAGCATTTT.

The V gene is TRBV5-6, the J gene TRBJ1-5; D gene unclear. V dropped 4 bases and J dropped 2 bases, with 16 bases sitting between them. Germline assignment: CDR1 SGHDT and CDR2 YYEEEE. This CDR3 spans 16 amino acids. Here the CDR3 DNA reads TGTGCCAGCAGCCCGTGGGGTCACCCTGGCAATCAGCCCCAGCATTTT. Translating it yields CASSPWGHPGNQPQHF.

This sequence joins TRBV20-1 and TRBJ2-1; 9 bases are shared with TRBD2. V lost 6 bases and J lost 4; bases outside the gene matches: 7. The CDR3 has 14 amino acids. Germline assignment: CDR1 DFQATT and CDR2 SNEGSKA (reference sequence). The CDR3 region is CSAQGGGGYNEQFF. The CDR3, as DNA: TGCAGTGCCCAAGGCGGGGGGGGGTACAATGAGCAGTTCTTC.

Turning to this clonotype: Its ends do not fully match the called genes, so a read error is possible. This chain connects TRBV10-3 to TRBJ1-5; D is undetermined. Germline V gene data show CDR1 as ENHRY and CDR2 as SYGVKD. The CDR3 contains 12 residues. The CDR3 coding sequence is TGTGTCATCAGTGGGTTCAATCAGCCCCAGCATTTT. It codes for CVISGFNQPQHF.

The chain uses TRBV5-1 and TRBJ1-5; TRBD1 might be the D (5 bases). CDR1 is SGHRS, CDR2 YFSETQ, per germline. The V gene lost 0 bases and the J gene lost 0 bases, with 16 bases spanning the gap. The CDR3 loop spans 18 amino acids. The CDR3 spells CASSLVEGGADSNQPQHF. The DNA for the CDR3 is TGCGCCAGCAGCTTGGTCGAAGGAGGGGCCGATAGCAATCAGCCCCAGCATTTT. Supplemented by reference TRBV5-1 and TRBJ1-5, the full variable domain reads KAGVTQTPRYLIKTRGQQVTLSCSPISGHRSVSWYQQTPGQGLQFLFEYFSETQRNKGNFPGRFSGRQFSNSRSEMNVSTLELGDSALYLCASSLVEGGADSNQPQHFGDGTRLSIL.

The gene calls are TRBV19 and TRBJ1-4; D is undetermined. The germline CDR1 and CDR2 sequences are LNHDA and SQIVND (reference sequence). This CDR3 contains 14 residues. V dropped 5 bases and J dropped 7 bases, with 14 bases sitting between them. CDR3 loop: CASSSGQISEKLFF. In DNA, the CDR3 is TGTGCCAGTAGTTCCGGGCAGATCAGTGAAAAACTGTTTTTT.

The rearrangement uses TRBV7-3 and TRBJ2-3; D gene unclear. Germline V gene sequence: CDR1 SGHTA, CDR2 FQGTGA. Trimming cost V 5 bases and J 2 bases, with 17 bases left between them. CDR3 length equals 16 residues. The CDR3 bases are TGTGCCAGCAGCCGGACCCCTCTAGAGAACACAGATACGCAGTATTTT. It codes for CASSRTPLENTDTQYF.

A single count supports this clonotype. The V gene is TRBV4-1, the J gene TRBJ1-6, with 7 bases aligning to TRBD1. With V trimmed by 5 bases and J by 9 bases, 13 bases remained unmatched. Germline CDR1 MGHRA, CDR2 YSYEKL. There are 16 residues in the CDR3. CDR3 in DNA: TGCGCCAGCAGCTCCCCCGCGCGGGACAGAGCTTCACCCCTCCACTTT. Amino acids: CASSSPARDRASPLHF.

The chain links TRBV5-4 to TRBJ2-1; 11 nucleotides align to TRBD2. J was trimmed by 7 bases and V by 5 bases; bases with no gene match: 14. CDR3 length: 17 residues. Germline V gene sequence: CDR1 SGHNT, CDR2 YYREEE (reference sequence). The CDR3, as DNA: TGTGCCAGCAGTAACCCCGCAACTAGCGGGAGCTCTAATGAGCAGTTCTTC. It codes for CASSNPATSGSSNEQFF.

The chain uses TRBV12-3 or TRBV12-4 and TRBJ2-7; maybe TRBD2 (6 bases). Trimming took 6 bases from V and 2 from J, leaving 8 bases between them. This CDR3 contains 12 residues. The CDR3 bases are TGTGCCAGCAGACGGGGGACCTACGAGCAGTACTTC. It yields the protein CASRRGTYEQYF.

V usage is TRBV9 and J usage is TRBJ2-3; D is undetermined. The germline V and J ends were trimmed by 0 bases and 5 bases, with 7 bases remaining between them. Germline-derived CDR1 and CDR2 are SGDLS and YYNGEE. There are 13 residues in the CDR3. The CDR3 bases are TGTGCCAGCAGCGTAGGGCCTGAAGATACGCAGTATTTT. This translates into CASSVGPEDTQYF.

V is TRBV6-5 and J is TRBJ2-5; TRBD1 is a possible D gene (5 bases). Germline V gives CDR1 MNHEY, CDR2 SVGAGI. V shed 0 bases and J shed 2 bases, with 10 bases lying between them. The CDR3 is 15 residues long. The CDR3 region has the DNA TGTGCCAGCAGTTACTCGGTGGCAGGGCAAGAGACCCAGTACTTC. It yields the protein CASSYSVAGQETQYF.

The chain uses TRBV19 and TRBJ2-2; TRBD2 agrees at 10 bases. V lost 7 bases and J lost 8; bases outside the gene matches: 7. The CDR3 consists of 14 residues. Per germline, CDR1 LNHDA and CDR2 SQIVND (reference sequence). The CDR3 region has the DNA TGTGCCAGTAAGGCTAGCGGGAGTTTAGGGGAGCTGTTTTTT. Translated: CASKASGSLGELFF.

This rearrangement joins TRBV11-3 to TRBJ2-3; possible D gene TRBD2, 6 bases. Germline lookup yields CDR1 SGHNT and CDR2 YENEEA. V was trimmed by 5 bases and J by 2 bases, leaving 11 bases between them. This CDR3 is built from 14 residues. The CDR3 region is CASSARGTTDTQYF. The CDR3 bases are TGTGCCAGCAGCGCTCGGGGGACCACAGATACGCAGTATTTT.

This rearrangement joins TRBV13 to TRBJ2-3; TRBD2 might be the D (7 bases). The CDR3 loop spans 15 amino acids. The germline V gene encodes CDR1 PRHDT and CDR2 FYEKMQ (reference sequence). V lost 3 bases, J lost 4 bases, and 14 bases lay in between. The DNA for the CDR3 is TGTGCCAGCAGCTTTAAGGGGGGGCGCCCAGATACGCAGTATTTT. The encoded protein is CASSFKGGRPDTQYF.

This chain connects TRBV7-2 to TRBJ2-7, with no clear D. CDR1 SGHTA and CDR2 FQGNSA come from the germline V gene. The CDR3 runs 13 residues. With 5 bases removed from V and 6 bases from J, the gap between germline ends came to 14 bases. CDR3 nucleotides: TGTGCCAGCAGCCCGAACTCCTGGGGCGAGCAGTACTTC. This codes for CASSPNSWGEQYF.

V is TRBV9 and J is TRBJ1-2, with D tentatively TRBD1 (6 bases). Germline V gene lookup returns CDR1 SGDLS and CDR2 YYNGEE. Trimming left V 4 bases short and J 0 bases short, with 16 bases between. The CDR3 is made up of 16 amino acids. CDR3 region: CASSKDSGAANYGYTF. CDR3 DNA sequence: TGTGCCAGCAGCAAAGATTCAGGGGCGGCTAACTATGGCTACACCTTC.

The chain combines TRBV4-2 with TRBJ1-2; D not certain. Between the trimmed V and J ends, which lost 0 bases and 5 bases, there was a span of 13 bases. In germline, CDR1 is LGHNA, CDR2 YNFKEQ. The CDR3 is made up of 15 amino acids. The CDR3 region has the DNA TGTGCCAGCAGCCAAGAGAAATACCCCGGGTATGGCTACACCTTC. Amino acids: CASSQEKYPGYGYTF.